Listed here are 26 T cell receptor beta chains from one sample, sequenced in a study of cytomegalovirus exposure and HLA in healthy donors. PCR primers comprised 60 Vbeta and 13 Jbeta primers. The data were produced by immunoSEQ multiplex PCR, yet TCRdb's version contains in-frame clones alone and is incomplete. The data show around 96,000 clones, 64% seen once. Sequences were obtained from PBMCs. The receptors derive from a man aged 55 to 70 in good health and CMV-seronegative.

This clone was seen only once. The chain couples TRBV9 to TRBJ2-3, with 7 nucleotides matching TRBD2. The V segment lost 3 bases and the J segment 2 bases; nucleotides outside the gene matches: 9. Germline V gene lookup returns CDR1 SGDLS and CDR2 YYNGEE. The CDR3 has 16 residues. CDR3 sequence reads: CASSALGGSLTDTQYF. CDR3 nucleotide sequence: TGTGCCAGCAGCGCGCTCGGGGGGTCCCTCACAGATACGCAGTATTTT. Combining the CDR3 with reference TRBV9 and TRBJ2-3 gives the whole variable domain DSGVTQTPKHLITATGQRVTLRCSPRSGDLSVYWYQQSLDQGLQFLIQYYNGEERAKGNILERFSAQQFPDLHSELNLSSLELGDSALYFCASSALGGSLTDTQYFGPGTRLTVL.

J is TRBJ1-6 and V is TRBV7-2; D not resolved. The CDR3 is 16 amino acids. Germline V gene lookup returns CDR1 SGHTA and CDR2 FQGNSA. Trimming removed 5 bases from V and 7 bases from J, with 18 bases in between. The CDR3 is CASSPPAGKKNSPLHF. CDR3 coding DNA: TGTGCCAGCAGCCCCCCGGCCGGGAAAAAGAATTCACCCCTCCACTTT. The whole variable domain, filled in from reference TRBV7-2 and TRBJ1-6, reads GAGVSQSPSNKVTEKGKDVELRCDPISGHTALYWYRQSLGQGLEFLIYFQGNSAPDKSGLPSDRFSAERTGGSVSTLTIQRTQQEDSAVYLCASSPPAGKKNSPLHFGNGTRLTVT.

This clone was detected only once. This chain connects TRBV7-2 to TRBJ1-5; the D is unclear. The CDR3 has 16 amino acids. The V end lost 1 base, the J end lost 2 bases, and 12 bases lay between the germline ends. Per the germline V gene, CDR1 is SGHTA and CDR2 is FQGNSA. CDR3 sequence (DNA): TGTGCCAGCAGCTTAGGGCTCCCCGGGGGCAATCAGCCCCAGCATTTT. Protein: CASSLGLPGGNQPQHF.

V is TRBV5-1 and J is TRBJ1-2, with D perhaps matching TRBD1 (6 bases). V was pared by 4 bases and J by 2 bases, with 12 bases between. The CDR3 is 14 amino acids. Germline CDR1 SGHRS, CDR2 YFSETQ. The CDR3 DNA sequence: TGCGCCAGCAGCGCAGGACAGTCAAACTATGGCTACACCTTC. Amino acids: CASSAGQSNYGYTF.

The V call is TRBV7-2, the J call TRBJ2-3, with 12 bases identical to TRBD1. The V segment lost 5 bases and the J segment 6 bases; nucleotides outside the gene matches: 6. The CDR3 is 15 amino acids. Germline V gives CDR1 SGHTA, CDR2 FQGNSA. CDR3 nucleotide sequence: TGTGCCAGCAGCGCCAGGGACAGGGGGCGGGATACGCAGTATTTT. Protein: CASSARDRGRDTQYF.

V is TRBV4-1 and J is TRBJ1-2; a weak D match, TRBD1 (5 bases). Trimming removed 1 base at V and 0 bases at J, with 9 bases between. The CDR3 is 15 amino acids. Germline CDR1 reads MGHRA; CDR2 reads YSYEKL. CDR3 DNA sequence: TGCGCCAGCAGCCAAGGCAGGGCTTCTAACTATGGCTACACCTTC. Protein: CASSQGRASNYGYTF.

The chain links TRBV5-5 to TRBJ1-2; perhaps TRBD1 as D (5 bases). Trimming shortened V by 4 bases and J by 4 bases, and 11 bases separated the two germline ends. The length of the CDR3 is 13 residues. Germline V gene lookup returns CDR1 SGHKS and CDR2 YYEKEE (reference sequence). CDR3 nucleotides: TGTGCCAGCAGCAATCAGGGCCTCTATGGCTACACCTTC. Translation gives CASSNQGLYGYTF.

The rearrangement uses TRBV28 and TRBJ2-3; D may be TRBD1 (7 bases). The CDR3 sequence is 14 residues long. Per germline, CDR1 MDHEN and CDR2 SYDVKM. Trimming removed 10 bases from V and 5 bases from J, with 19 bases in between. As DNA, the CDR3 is TGTGCCACCAGGGGGGCAGGGGATAGAGATACGCAGTATTTT. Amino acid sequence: CATRGAGDRDTQYF.

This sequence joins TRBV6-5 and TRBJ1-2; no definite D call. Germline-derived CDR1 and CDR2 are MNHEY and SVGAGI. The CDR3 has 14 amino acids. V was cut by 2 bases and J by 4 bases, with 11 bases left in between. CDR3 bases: TGTGCCAGCAGTTACATCGGGGTGGGCTATGGCTACACCTTC. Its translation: CASSYIGVGYGYTF.

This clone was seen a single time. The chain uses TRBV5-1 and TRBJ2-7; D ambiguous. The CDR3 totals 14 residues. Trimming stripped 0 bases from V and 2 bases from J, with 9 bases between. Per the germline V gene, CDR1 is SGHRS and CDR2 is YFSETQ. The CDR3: CASSLDLLTYEQYF. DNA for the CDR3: TGCGCCAGCAGCTTGGACTTACTGACCTACGAGCAGTACTTC.

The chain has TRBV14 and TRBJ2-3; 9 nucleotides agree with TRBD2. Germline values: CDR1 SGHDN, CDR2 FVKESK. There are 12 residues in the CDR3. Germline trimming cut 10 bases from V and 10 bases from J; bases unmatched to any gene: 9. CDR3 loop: CAKRLADKAQYF. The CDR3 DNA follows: TGTGCCAAGCGACTAGCGGACAAGGCGCAGTATTTT.

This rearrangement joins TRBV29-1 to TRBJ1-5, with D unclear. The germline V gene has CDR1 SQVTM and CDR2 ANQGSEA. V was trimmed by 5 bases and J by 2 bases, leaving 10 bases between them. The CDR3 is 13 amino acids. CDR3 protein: CSVKGQGNQPQHF. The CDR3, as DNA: TGCAGCGTTAAAGGTCAGGGCAATCAGCCCCAGCATTTT.

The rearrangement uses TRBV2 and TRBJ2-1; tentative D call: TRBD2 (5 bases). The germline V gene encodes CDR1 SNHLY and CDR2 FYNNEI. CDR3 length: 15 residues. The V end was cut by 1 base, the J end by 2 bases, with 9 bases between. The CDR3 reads CASSEGGLPYNEQFF. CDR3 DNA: TGTGCCAGCAGTGAAGGCGGGTTACCCTACAATGAGCAGTTCTTC. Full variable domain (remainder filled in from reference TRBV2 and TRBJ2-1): EPEVTQTPSHQVTQMGQEVILRCVPISNHLYFYWYRQILGQKVEFLVSFYNNEISEKSEIFDDQFSVERPDGSNFTLKIRSTKLEDSAMYFCASSEGGLPYNEQFFGPGTRLTVL.

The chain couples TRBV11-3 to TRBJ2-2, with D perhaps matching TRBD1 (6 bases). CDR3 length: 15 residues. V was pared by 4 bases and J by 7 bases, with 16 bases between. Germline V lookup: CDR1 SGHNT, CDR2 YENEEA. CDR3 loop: CASSSRDKGGGELFF. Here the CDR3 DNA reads TGTGCCAGCAGCTCACGGGACAAGGGCGGCGGGGAGCTGTTTTTT.

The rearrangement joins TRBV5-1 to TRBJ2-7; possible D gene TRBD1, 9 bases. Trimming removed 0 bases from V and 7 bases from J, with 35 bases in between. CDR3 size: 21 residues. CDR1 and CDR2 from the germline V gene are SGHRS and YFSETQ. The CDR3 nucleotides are TGCGCCAGCAGCTTGGCCGGACCGGGGGGGAAACCGGGACAGGGAGTCCGGGAGCAGTACTTC. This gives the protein CASSLAGPGGKPGQGVREQYF.

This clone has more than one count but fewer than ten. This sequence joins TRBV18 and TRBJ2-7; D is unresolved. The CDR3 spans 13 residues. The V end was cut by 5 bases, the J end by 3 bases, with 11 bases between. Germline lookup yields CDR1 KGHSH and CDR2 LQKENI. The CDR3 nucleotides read TGTGCCAGCTCAAATGGCCCGTACTACGAGCAGTACTTC. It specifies CASSNGPYYEQYF.

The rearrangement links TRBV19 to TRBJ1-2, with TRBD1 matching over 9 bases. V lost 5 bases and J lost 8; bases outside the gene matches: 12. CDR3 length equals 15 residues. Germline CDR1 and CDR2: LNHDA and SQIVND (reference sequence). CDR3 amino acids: CASSQTFTGGRGYTF. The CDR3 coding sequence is TGTGCCAGTAGTCAAACCTTCACAGGGGGCAGGGGCTACACCTTC.

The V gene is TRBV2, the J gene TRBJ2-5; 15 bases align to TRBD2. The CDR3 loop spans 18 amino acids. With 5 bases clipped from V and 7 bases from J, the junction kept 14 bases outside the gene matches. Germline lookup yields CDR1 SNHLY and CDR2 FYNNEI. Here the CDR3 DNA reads TGTGCCAGCAGTTTCCCGGGACTAGCGGGAGGTCGGGTGGTGACCCAGTACTTC. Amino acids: CASSFPGLAGGRVVTQYF. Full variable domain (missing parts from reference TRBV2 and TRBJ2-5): EPEVTQTPSHQVTQMGQEVILRCVPISNHLYFYWYRQILGQKVEFLVSFYNNEISEKSEIFDDQFSVERPDGSNFTLKIRSTKLEDSAMYFCASSFPGLAGGRVVTQYFGPGTRLLVL.

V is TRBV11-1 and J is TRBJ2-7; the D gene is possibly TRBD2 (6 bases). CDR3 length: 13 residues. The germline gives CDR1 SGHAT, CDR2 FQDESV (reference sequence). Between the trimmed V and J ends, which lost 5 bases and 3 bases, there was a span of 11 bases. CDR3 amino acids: CASSPGTYYEQYF. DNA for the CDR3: TGTGCCAGCAGCCCCGGGACTTACTACGAGCAGTACTTC.

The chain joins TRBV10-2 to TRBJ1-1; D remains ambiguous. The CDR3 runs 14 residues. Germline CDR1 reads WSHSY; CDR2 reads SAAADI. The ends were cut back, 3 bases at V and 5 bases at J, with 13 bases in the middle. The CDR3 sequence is CASSDNVGGTEAFF. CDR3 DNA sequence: TGCGCCAGCAGTGATAATGTCGGCGGGACTGAAGCTTTCTTT.

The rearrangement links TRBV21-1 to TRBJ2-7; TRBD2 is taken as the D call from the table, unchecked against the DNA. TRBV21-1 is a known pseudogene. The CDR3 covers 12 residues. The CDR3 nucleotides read TGTGCCAGCAGCTCAAGCTTCTACGAGCAGTACTTC. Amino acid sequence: CASSSSFYEQYF.

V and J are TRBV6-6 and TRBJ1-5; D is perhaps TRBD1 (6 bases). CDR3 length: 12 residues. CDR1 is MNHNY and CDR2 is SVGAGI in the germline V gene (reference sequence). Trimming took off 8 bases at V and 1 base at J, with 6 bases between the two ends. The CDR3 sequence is CASQGSNQPQHF. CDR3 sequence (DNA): TGTGCCAGCCAGGGGAGCAATCAGCCCCAGCATTTT.

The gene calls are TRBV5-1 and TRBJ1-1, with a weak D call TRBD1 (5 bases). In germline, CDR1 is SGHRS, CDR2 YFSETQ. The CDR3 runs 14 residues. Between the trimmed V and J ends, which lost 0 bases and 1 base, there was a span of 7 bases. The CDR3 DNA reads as TGCGCCAGCAGCTTGGGACAGACGAACACTGAAGCTTTCTTT. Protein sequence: CASSLGQTNTEAFF.

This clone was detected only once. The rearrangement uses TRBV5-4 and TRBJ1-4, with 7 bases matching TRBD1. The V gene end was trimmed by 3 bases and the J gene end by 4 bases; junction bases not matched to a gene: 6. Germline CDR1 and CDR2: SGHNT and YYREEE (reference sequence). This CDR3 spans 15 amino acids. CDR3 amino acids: CASSSRDRYNEKLFF. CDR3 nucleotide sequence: TGTGCCAGCAGCTCACGGGACAGATATAATGAAAAACTGTTTTTT.

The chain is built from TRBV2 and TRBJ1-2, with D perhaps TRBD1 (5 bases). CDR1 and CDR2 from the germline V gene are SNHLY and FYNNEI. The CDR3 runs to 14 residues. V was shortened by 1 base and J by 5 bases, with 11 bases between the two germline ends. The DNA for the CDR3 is TGTGCCAGCAGTGAAGGGGGGGACGGATATGGCTACACCTTC. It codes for CASSEGGDGYGYTF.

The CDR3 nucleotides are TGTGCCAGCAGGAAACAGGGTAACACCGGGGAGCTGTTTTTT. Its translation is CASRKQGNTGELFF. The chain recombines TRBV28 with TRBJ2-2; D is possibly TRBD1 (6 bases). Deletions cut 6 bases from V and 2 bases from J, with 10 bases between. The length of the CDR3 is 14 residues. Germline CDR1 and CDR2: MDHEN and SYDVKM.